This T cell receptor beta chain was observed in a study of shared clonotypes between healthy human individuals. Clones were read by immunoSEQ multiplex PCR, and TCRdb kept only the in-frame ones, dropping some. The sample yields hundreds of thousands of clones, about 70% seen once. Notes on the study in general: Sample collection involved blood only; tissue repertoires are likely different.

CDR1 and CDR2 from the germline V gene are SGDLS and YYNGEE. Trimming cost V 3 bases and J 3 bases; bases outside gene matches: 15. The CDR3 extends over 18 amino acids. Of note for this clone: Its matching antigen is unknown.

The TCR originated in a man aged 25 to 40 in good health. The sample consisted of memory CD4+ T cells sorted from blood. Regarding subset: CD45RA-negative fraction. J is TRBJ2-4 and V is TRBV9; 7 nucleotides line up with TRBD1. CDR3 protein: CASSGPQTGWNGKNIQYF. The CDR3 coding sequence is TGTGCCAGCAGCGGACCTCAGACAGGGTGGAATGGCAAAAACATTCAGTACTTC.